This T cell receptor (beta chain) comes out of a study of siplizumab effects on memory and regulatory T cells. This clone appeared once. Its target is unknown. Data came from immunoSEQ multiplex PCR; TCRdb stores just in-frame clones and leaves some out. The repertoire consists of roughly 60,000 clones, with 85% to 95% occurring once and the leading ten covering less than 40%. There are 16 residues in the CDR3. V shed 1 base and J shed 6 bases, with 18 bases lying between them. Germline CDR1 and CDR2: LGHNA and YNFKEQ. Findings of the study overall: Only a minor fraction of alloreactive clones mapped to unstimulated subsets. With siplizumab, Treg-derived clones averaged approximately 66% of mappable alloreactive CD4+ clones, versus less than 35% in controls. Naive T cells looked more diverse than memory cells and looked like major alloresponse contributors. It was not possible to assign a naive or memory phenotype to roughly 75-97% of proliferating CD4+ or CD8+ clones.

This receptor was taken from a human donor in good health. V gene TRBV4-2 combines with J gene TRBJ1-2; TRBD1 might be the D (5 bases). Specimen: CD8+ T cells sorted from blood. CDR3 region: CASSQAEGLGLDGYTF. The CDR3 DNA reads as TGTGCCAGCAGCCAAGCGGAGGGGCTGGGCCTGGATGGCTACACCTTC.